A single sample gave rise to the 5 T cell receptor beta chains below, sequenced in a study of regulatory T cells in long-lasting Graves disease. Sequencing libraries for TCR beta were prepared with iRepertoire HTBI primers and Arm-PCR of CDR3 regions. TCRdb reanalysed the multiplex PCR reads using MiXCR and keeps one entry per CDR3 protein. The sample records approximately 350,000 distinct CDR3 sequences, around 23% being singletons. The sample's time point: persistent/refractory GD, antithyroid drugs over 5 years with positive TRAb. Generation of the TCR library employed RNA extracted from PBMCs. Sample: peripheral blood mononuclear cells (PBMCs), taken when the disease was refractory, from a patient treated with antithyroid drugs. Receptor source: a middle-aged woman with Graves disease.

This clonotype was found a few times. This chain connects TRBV24-1 to TRBJ2-5, with 10 nucleotides matching TRBD2. This CDR3 has 17 residues. Germline CDR1 is KGHDR and CDR2 is SFDVKD. The V and J ends lost 4 bases and 0 bases, in that order; junction bases with no gene match: 7. CDR3 DNA: TGTGCCACCAGTGACCCGGGTAGCGGGGGGCACCAAGAGACCCAGTACTTC. This translates into CATSDPGSGGHQETQYF.

The table lists this clonotype with many counts. This sequence joins TRBV28 and TRBJ1-5; D not certain. CDR1 MDHEN and CDR2 SYDVKM come from the germline V gene. The V end was cut by 3 bases, the J end by 0 bases, with 9 bases between. CDR3 length: 15 residues. The CDR3 loop is CASSFRPYSNQPQHF. CDR3 sequence (DNA): TGTGCCAGCAGTTTTCGGCCTTATAGCAATCAGCCCCAGCATTTT.

This clonotype was observed a handful of times. The chain combines TRBV20-1 with TRBJ1-3, with a tentative D call TRBD1 (5 bases). Germline-derived CDR1 and CDR2 are DFQATT and SNEGSKA (reference sequence). Trimming took off 1 base at V and 2 bases at J, with 12 bases between the two ends. The CDR3 length is 15 residues. CDR3 residues: CSARAGTEAGNTIYF. CDR3 DNA sequence: TGCAGTGCTAGAGCCGGGACCGAGGCTGGAAACACCATATATTTT.

This clonotype showed up just a few times. The J gene is TRBJ1-4, the V gene TRBV6-2 or TRBV6-3, with D possibly being TRBD1 (6 bases). V was clipped by 4 bases and J by 3 bases, with 21 bases between them. The CDR3 length is 18 residues. Germline-derived CDR1 and CDR2 are MNHEY and SVGEGT. CDR3 sequence: CASSSNLWRGPANEKLFF. The CDR3 bases are TGTGCCAGCAGTTCAAATCTGTGGCGGGGGCCGGCTAATGAAAAACTGTTTTTT.

The chain employs TRBV12-5 and TRBJ1-2, with D possibly being TRBD1 (6 bases). Trimming pared 6 bases from V and 3 bases from J, leaving 17 bases between. Looked up from germline, CDR1 is LGHNT and CDR2 is FRNRAP. CDR3 length equals 15 residues. This CDR3 reads CASGNTSAGDYGYTF. The CDR3 nucleotides are TGTGCTAGTGGCAATACTTCGGCAGGGGACTATGGCTACACCTTC.